This T cell receptor (beta chain) is drawn from a study of blood T cell repertoires in COVID-19. In the study overall: Material from acute and convalescent COVID-19 was sourced from the United States, Italy and Spain. In each case, the material was cDNA or gDNA derived from T cells, B-cell-depleted T cells, or PBMCs.

The length of the CDR3 is 15 residues. The germline CDR1 and CDR2 sequences are KGHSY and FQNENV. V dropped 0 bases and J dropped 3; count of bases not matched to a gene: 2. Sequenced by immunoSEQ multiplex PCR; TCRdb stores in-frame clones only, minus some. This table holds approximately 210,000 clones, more than 80% found once. Sequencing was done on a sample of peripheral blood. The V and J genes are TRBV16 and TRBJ1-1; the match to TRBD1 covers 9 bases. The source is a man aged 30 to 39 who had recovered from COVID-19. CDR3 DNA sequence: TGTGCCAGCAGCCAATCGACAGGGGGGGACACTGAAGCTTTCTTT. It is translated as CASSQSTGGDTEAFF.